This T cell receptor beta chain is from a study of cytomegalovirus exposure and HLA in healthy donors. Study in general: As released early, the data held around 80 million unique TCRs from HLA-typed donors.

The CDR3 length is 15 residues. From germline, CDR1 is MNHEY and CDR2 SVGAGI. V shed 4 bases and J shed 4 bases, with 15 bases lying between them. With 60 Vbeta and 13 Jbeta primers, the PCR was carried out. The protocol was immunoSEQ multiplex PCR, while the TCRdb copy is restricted to in-frame clones and leaves out a portion. The sample table includes 95,000 to 110,000 clones. Points on this clone: Its antigen is not known.

Regarding the study as a whole: Prediction of most subjects' HLA-A and HLA-B alleles by TCR beta sequences was reportedly accurate. Cytomegalovirus association was listed for roughly 160 TCR beta chains.

The sample taken for sequencing was PBMCs. The receptor comes from a man aged 40-55 years in good health and CMV-seronegative. V and J are TRBV6-5 and TRBJ2-3, with D tentatively TRBD2 (5 bases). This CDR3 is CASSSGGVVSDTQYF. Written as DNA, the CDR3 is TGTGCCAGCAGTTCCGGAGGAGTTGTTTCAGATACGCAGTATTTT.